This T cell receptor (beta chain) was observed in a study of STAT5B mutations in CD4+ large granular lymphocyte leukemia. Whole-study results and caveats: No patients shared main leukemic clonotypes, though 20% to 25% appeared at low frequency elsewhere. Patient CD4-sorted repertoires looked more clonal than healthy CD4+ repertoires, even without putative leukemic clones.

Sequencing was at survey level. Study processing details: Productive clonotypes were detectable down to 2.59 x 10-5 frequency. Assay: immunoSEQ multiplex PCR; the TCRdb copy retains only in-frame clones and omits some. Clone size and V and J calls were adopted from that table, with D and trimming inferred from the DNA. The data contain about 33,000 clones, 75% to 85% of them singletons. The germline V gene has CDR1 LNHDA and CDR2 SQIVND (reference sequence). V shed 6 bases and J 6 bases; nucleotides not matched to a gene: 6. This CDR3 comprises 14 residues. Worth noting for this clone: Its antigen is currently unknown.

The receptor was derived from a human donor in good health. V is TRBV19 and J is TRBJ2-1; TRBD1 agrees at 9 bases. Material: CD4+ T cells from blood buffy coats. CDR3 region: CASSGQGNRNEQFF. The CDR3 DNA sequence: TGTGCCAGTAGCGGACAGGGGAATCGCAATGAGCAGTTCTTC.